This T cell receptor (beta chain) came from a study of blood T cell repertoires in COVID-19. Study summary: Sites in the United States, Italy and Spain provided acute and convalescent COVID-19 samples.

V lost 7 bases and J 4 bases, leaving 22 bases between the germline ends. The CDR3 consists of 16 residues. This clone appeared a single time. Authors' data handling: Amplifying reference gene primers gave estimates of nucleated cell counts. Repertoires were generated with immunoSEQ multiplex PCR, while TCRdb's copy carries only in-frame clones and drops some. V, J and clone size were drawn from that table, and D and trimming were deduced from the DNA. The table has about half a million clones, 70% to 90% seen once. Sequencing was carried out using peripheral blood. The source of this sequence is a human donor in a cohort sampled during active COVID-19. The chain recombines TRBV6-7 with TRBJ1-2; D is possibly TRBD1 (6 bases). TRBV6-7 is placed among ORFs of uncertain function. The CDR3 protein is CASMKPRAGEFYGYTF. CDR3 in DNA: TGTGCCAGCATGAAGCCTCGGGCAGGGGAATTCTATGGCTACACCTTC.